The clone carrying this T cell receptor (beta chain) was recorded many times. The sample belongs to a study of Graves' ophthalmopathy and Graves' hyperthyroidism. The authors amplified TCR beta CDR3 regions from RNA transcripts. The workflow started with a first-round RT-PCR run with HTBI primers and then moved on to a second-round multiplex PCR. TCRdb reanalysed the multiplex PCR reads using MiXCR and keeps one entry per CDR3 protein. The sample lists more than 1,000,000 distinct CDR3 sequences, about 36% seen once, with around 10% in the top ten. CDR1 LNHDA and CDR2 SQIVND come from the germline V gene (reference sequence). Trimming removed 8 bases at V and 9 bases at J, with 14 bases between. CDR3 length: 12 residues.

Sequenced material: peripheral blood or thyroid tissue (not recorded which). The chain couples TRBV19 to TRBJ1-5, with unresolved D. The origin of this receptor is an adult man with Graves' hyperthyroidism. The CDR3 protein is CASGPPGTPQHF. For the CDR3, the DNA is TGTGCCAGTGGCCCCCCCGGAACGCCCCAGCATTTT.